This T cell receptor beta chain stems from a study of cytomegalovirus exposure and HLA in healthy donors. A remark on this clone: Its antigen is as yet unknown.

V was pared by 3 bases and J by 4 bases, with 15 bases between. The germline V gene has CDR1 LGHNA and CDR2 YSLEER. The CDR3 covers 15 residues. Only in-frame clones appear in the TCRdb table, and some are missing; sequencing was by immunoSEQ multiplex PCR. Here the sample spans over 150,000 clones, roughly 95% being singletons. Study findings and constraints: TCR clusters originating in the first cohort tended to co-occur in the 110 or so validation repertoires, according to a later analysis.

The sequence came from a young woman in good health and CMV-seronegative. The sample comprised PBMCs. V usage is TRBV4-3 and J usage is TRBJ1-2; the D gene is possibly TRBD1 (5 bases). For the CDR3, the DNA is TGCGCCAGCAGCCAGATCAGGGAAATCGCCTATGGCTACACCTTC. It yields the protein CASSQIREIAYGYTF.